Following are 17 T cell receptor beta chains from one sample sequenced in a study of blood T cell repertoires in COVID-19. TCRdb keeps only in-frame clones here, not all; method: immunoSEQ multiplex PCR. Of fewer than 350,000 clones listed, around 85% are singletons. The specimen was PBMCs or T cells enriched from blood (not recorded which). The receptors were sampled from a woman in her 30s who had been exposed to COVID-19.

This clone was seen only once. This chain links TRBV5-1 with TRBJ2-1; the match to TRBD1 covers 7 bases. The junction had 7 bases not matched to a gene; V was cut back by 5 bases and J by 2 bases. Germline V gene data show CDR1 as SGHRS and CDR2 as YFSETQ. The CDR3 is 15 amino acids. The CDR3 spells CASSYSGTAYNEQFF. CDR3 DNA sequence: TGCGCCAGCAGTTACTCCGGGACAGCCTACAATGAGCAGTTCTTC.

This chain uses TRBV25-1 with TRBJ2-1, with a weak D call TRBD2 (5 bases). The CDR3 consists of 14 residues. V was shortened by 4 bases and J by 6 bases, with 13 bases between the two germline ends. Germline lookup yields CDR1 MGHDK and CDR2 SYGVNS. The CDR3 spells CASSGLAPSNEQFF. As DNA, the CDR3 is TGTGCCAGCAGTGGTCTAGCTCCTTCCAATGAGCAGTTCTTC.

The chain links TRBV19 to TRBJ2-1; possible D gene TRBD2, 6 bases. The V gene lost 9 bases and the J gene lost 9 bases, with 9 bases spanning the gap. Germline V gene sequence: CDR1 LNHDA, CDR2 SQIVND (reference sequence). CDR3 length: 10 residues. The DNA of the CDR3 is TGTGCCAGCGGGAGCGTTGAGCAGTTCTTC. It specifies CASGSVEQFF.

This chain uses TRBV28 with TRBJ1-3, with D possibly matching TRBD1 (5 bases). Germline V CDR1 and CDR2: MDHEN, SYDVKM. The CDR3 totals 13 residues. The V end was cut by 8 bases, the J end by 2 bases, with 10 bases between. CDR3: CASLVRAGNTIYF. In DNA form, the CDR3 reads TGTGCCAGCCTCGTCAGGGCTGGAAACACCATATATTTT. The variable domain in full, completed from reference TRBV28 and TRBJ1-3, reads DVKVTQSSRYLVKRTGEKVFLECVQDMDHENMFWYRQDPGLGLRLIYFSYDVKMKEKGDIPEGYSVSREKKERFSLILESASTNQTSMYLCASLVRAGNTIYFGEGSWLTVV.

V and J are TRBV27 and TRBJ1-5; D is undetermined. Trimming shortened V by 3 bases and J by 7 bases, and 16 bases separated the two germline ends. The germline V gene encodes CDR1 MNHEY and CDR2 SMNVEV (reference sequence). This CDR3 comprises 15 residues. This chain's CDR3 is CASSFIGHRRQPQHF. The DNA for the CDR3 is TGTGCCAGCAGTTTTATAGGCCATCGGAGACAGCCCCAGCATTTT.

The chain employs TRBV5-6 and TRBJ1-6; 7 bases map to TRBD1. Germline trimming cut 0 bases from V and 4 bases from J; bases unmatched to any gene: 4. The CDR3 runs 16 residues. The germline V gene has CDR1 SGHDT and CDR2 YYEEEE. The CDR3 DNA is TGTGCCAGCAGCTTGGGGACAGGCGAGTATAATTCACCCCTCCACTTT. This translates into CASSLGTGEYNSPLHF.

CDR3 coding DNA: TGTGCCAGCAGCTTTAGGGGGTCACCTGGAAACACCATATATTTT. Residues: CASSFRGSPGNTIYF. The chain carries TRBV7-2 and TRBJ1-3; tentative D call: TRBD1 (6 bases). V gave up 3 bases and J gave up 2 bases, with 11 bases separating them. Germline V gene sequence: CDR1 SGHTA, CDR2 FQGNSA. There are 15 residues in the CDR3.

The V and J genes are TRBV30 and TRBJ2-2, with D perhaps TRBD2 (6 bases). Germline loops: CDR1 GTSNPN, CDR2 SVGIG (reference sequence). The CDR3 runs to 16 residues. Between the trimmed V and J ends, which lost 0 bases and 5 bases, there was a span of 16 bases. The CDR3 nucleotides are TGTGCCTGGAGTGTAATGGGTGGGGCGGGAACCGGGGAGCTGTTTTTT. Amino acids: CAWSVMGGAGTGELFF.

The chain is built from TRBV28 and TRBJ1-1; TRBD1 matches 9 bases. V trimming: 6 bases; J trimming: 6 bases; junction bases outside the gene matches: 14. Germline V gene data show CDR1 as MDHEN and CDR2 as SYDVKM. This CDR3 has 16 residues. CDR3: CASRTIRTGAGAEAFF. In DNA form, the CDR3 reads TGTGCCAGCAGAACCATCCGGACAGGGGCAGGAGCTGAAGCTTTCTTT.

V usage is TRBV7-2 and J usage is TRBJ2-3, with D uncertain. CDR3 length: 15 amino acids. Trimming left V 6 bases short and J 0 bases short, with 13 bases between. Germline V gene data show CDR1 as SGHTA and CDR2 as FQGNSA. This chain's CDR3 is CASSYTIASTDTQYF. CDR3 DNA: TGTGCCAGCAGTTATACTATAGCTAGCACAGATACGCAGTATTTT.

The V call is TRBV3-1 (or the pseudogene TRBV3-2), the J call TRBJ1-4; D not resolved. V gave up 0 bases and J gave up 1 base, with 12 bases separating them. The CDR3 loop spans 17 amino acids. From germline, CDR1 is LGHDT and CDR2 YNNKEL (reference sequence). The CDR3 sequence: CASSQDPIYRTNEKLFF. The CDR3 region has the DNA TGTGCCAGCAGCCAAGATCCGATATACAGAACTAATGAAAAACTGTTTTTT.

CDR3 amino acids: CASSPDWAKTGELFF. The CDR3 DNA reads as TGTGCCAGCAGCCCGGACTGGGCCAAGACCGGGGAGCTGTTTTTT. The chain carries TRBV7-9 and TRBJ2-2, with D possibly matching TRBD2 (5 bases). V lost 5 bases and J 5 bases, leaving 15 bases between the germline ends. Germline-derived CDR1 and CDR2 are SEHNR and FQNEAQ (reference sequence). The CDR3 length is 15 residues. Looking up the rest from reference TRBV7-9 and TRBJ2-2 gives the full variable domain: DTGVSQNPRHKITKRGQNVTFRCDPISEHNRLYWYRQTLGQGPEFLTYFQNEAQLEKSRLLSDRFSAERPKGSFSTLEIQRTEQGDSAMYLCASSPDWAKTGELFFGEGSRLTVL.

The CDR3 reads CASSLPRGGRFGADTQYF. The CDR3 DNA reads as TGTGCCAGCAGTTTACCTCGGGGGGGCAGGTTTGGGGCAGATACGCAGTATTTT. The chain links TRBV27 to TRBJ2-3, with TRBD2 identical over 8 bases. The CDR3 runs to 18 residues. Germline CDR1 reads MNHEY; CDR2 reads SMNVEV (reference sequence). Trimming removed 2 bases from V and 4 bases from J; junction bases left unmatched: 14.

Ten or more counts support this clone. The chain joins TRBV4-1 to TRBJ2-1, with D maybe TRBD2 (5 bases). Germline lookup yields CDR1 MGHRA and CDR2 YSYEKL. Trimming removed 8 bases at V and 6 bases at J, with 14 bases between. The CDR3 sequence is 13 residues long. CDR3 in amino acids: CASVSTSGNEQFF. CDR3 bases: TGCGCCAGCGTCTCTACTAGTGGCAATGAGCAGTTCTTC.

The chain carries TRBV5-1 and TRBJ1-1; a possible D gene is TRBD1 (5 bases). Germline values: CDR1 SGHRS, CDR2 YFSETQ. V was trimmed by 0 bases and J by 3 bases, leaving 12 bases between them. The CDR3 is 15 residues long. As DNA, the CDR3 is TGCGCCAGCAGCTTGGAGGTAGGGGTGGACACTGAAGCTTTCTTT. Its protein product is CASSLEVGVDTEAFF.

The chain joins TRBV19 to TRBJ1-2, with 9 bases matching TRBD1. CDR3 length equals 13 residues. Germline assignment: CDR1 LNHDA and CDR2 SQIVND (reference sequence). With V trimmed by 11 bases and J by 2 bases, 6 bases remained unmatched. The CDR3 spells CAAGTGTNYGYTF. CDR3 DNA: TGTGCCGCCGGGACAGGGACCAACTATGGCTACACCTTC.

The chain is built from TRBV3-1 (or the pseudogene TRBV3-2) and TRBJ2-1, with TRBD2 matching over 12 bases. Unmatched junction bases numbered 6, after V lost 2 bases and J lost 10 bases. The CDR3 sequence is 15 residues long. Germline-derived CDR1 and CDR2 are LGHDT and YNNKEL (reference sequence). CDR3 protein: CASSQSSGRAREQFF. CDR3 coding DNA: TGTGCCAGCAGCCAATCTAGCGGGAGGGCCCGAGAGCAGTTCTTC.